These 5 T cell receptor beta chains originate from one sample sequenced in a study of human T cells and chemical hapten exposure. Documented time point: patch test 1, 2 weeks after DPC sensitization. The treatment was: therapeutic diphenylcyclopropenone sensitization with weekly scalp DPC. TCRdb re-derived calls from the RACE reads in MiXCR, one entry per CDR3 protein. The sample lists about 120,000 distinct CDR3 sequences; around 10% were seen once. Sequencing used whole blood, obtained in connection with sensitization to the hapten diphenylcyclopropenone (DPC). The origin of the receptors is a woman between 50 and 59 years old with alopecia areata. Some clones in this sample may be carry-over from other donors' samples.

The sample holds a few counts of this clonotype. V and J are TRBV7-6 and TRBJ2-5; D remains unclear. Looked up from germline, CDR1 is SGHVS and CDR2 is FNYEAQ. This CDR3 has 14 residues. Trimming removed 1 base at V and 5 bases at J, with 11 bases between. The CDR3 coding sequence is TGTGCCAGCAGCTTAGGTAACAGTGCGGAGACCCAGTACTTC. It specifies CASSLGNSAETQYF.

This clonotype was recorded many times. The chain has TRBV29-1 and TRBJ2-7; TRBD1 is a possible D gene (6 bases). The CDR3 consists of 13 residues. V was shortened by 0 bases and J by 9 bases, with 15 bases between the two germline ends. The germline V gene has CDR1 SQVTM and CDR2 ANQGSEA. The CDR3 bases are TGCAGCGTTGAAGATCCAGGGGTAGCGCGGCAGTACTTC. Encoded protein: CSVEDPGVARQYF.

This chain uses TRBV5-1 with TRBJ2-5; D tentatively reads TRBD1 or TRBD2 (5 bases each). The CDR3 contains 14 residues. Germline V gene data show CDR1 as SGHRS and CDR2 as YFSETQ. Trimming cost V 1 base and J 2 bases, with 9 bases left between them. The CDR3 sequence: CASSLRDPQETQYF. The CDR3 region has the DNA TGCGCCAGCAGCTTGCGGGACCCACAAGAGACCCAGTACTTC.

In the case of this clonotype: One junction end disagrees with the germline gene, perhaps due to a read error. The V gene is TRBV4-3, the J gene TRBJ2-7; unclear D gene. The CDR3 runs to 15 residues. The germline gives CDR1 LGHNA, CDR2 YSLEER. CDR3 sequence: CAGSQGSTGFYEQYF. CDR3 nucleotides: TGCGCCGGCAGCCAAGGATCCACTGGGTTCTACGAGCAGTACTTC.

This clonotype came up many times. The chain is built from TRBV12-3 or TRBV12-4 and TRBJ2-2, with 9 bases fitting TRBD1. V was clipped by 9 bases and J by 6 bases; unmatched bases: 2. The CDR3 covers 12 residues. In DNA, the CDR3 is TGTGCCAGGAACAGGGGGCCCGGGGAGCTGTTTTTT. Protein: CARNRGPGELFF.